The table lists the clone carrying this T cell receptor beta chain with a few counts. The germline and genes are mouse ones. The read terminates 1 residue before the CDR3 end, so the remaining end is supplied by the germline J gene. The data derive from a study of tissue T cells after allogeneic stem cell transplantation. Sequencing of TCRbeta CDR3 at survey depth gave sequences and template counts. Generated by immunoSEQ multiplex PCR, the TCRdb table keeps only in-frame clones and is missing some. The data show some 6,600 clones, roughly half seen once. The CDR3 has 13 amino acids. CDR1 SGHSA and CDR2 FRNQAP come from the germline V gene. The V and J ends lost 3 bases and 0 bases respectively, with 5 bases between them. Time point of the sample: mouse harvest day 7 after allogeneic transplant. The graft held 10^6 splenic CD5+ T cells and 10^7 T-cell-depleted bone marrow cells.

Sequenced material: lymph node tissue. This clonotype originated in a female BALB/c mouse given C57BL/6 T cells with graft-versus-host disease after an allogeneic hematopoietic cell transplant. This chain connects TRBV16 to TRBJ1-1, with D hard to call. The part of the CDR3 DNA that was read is TGTGCAAGCAGCTTCGGAGCAAACACAGAAGTCTTC. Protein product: CASSFGANTEVF. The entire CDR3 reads CASSFGANTEVFF.